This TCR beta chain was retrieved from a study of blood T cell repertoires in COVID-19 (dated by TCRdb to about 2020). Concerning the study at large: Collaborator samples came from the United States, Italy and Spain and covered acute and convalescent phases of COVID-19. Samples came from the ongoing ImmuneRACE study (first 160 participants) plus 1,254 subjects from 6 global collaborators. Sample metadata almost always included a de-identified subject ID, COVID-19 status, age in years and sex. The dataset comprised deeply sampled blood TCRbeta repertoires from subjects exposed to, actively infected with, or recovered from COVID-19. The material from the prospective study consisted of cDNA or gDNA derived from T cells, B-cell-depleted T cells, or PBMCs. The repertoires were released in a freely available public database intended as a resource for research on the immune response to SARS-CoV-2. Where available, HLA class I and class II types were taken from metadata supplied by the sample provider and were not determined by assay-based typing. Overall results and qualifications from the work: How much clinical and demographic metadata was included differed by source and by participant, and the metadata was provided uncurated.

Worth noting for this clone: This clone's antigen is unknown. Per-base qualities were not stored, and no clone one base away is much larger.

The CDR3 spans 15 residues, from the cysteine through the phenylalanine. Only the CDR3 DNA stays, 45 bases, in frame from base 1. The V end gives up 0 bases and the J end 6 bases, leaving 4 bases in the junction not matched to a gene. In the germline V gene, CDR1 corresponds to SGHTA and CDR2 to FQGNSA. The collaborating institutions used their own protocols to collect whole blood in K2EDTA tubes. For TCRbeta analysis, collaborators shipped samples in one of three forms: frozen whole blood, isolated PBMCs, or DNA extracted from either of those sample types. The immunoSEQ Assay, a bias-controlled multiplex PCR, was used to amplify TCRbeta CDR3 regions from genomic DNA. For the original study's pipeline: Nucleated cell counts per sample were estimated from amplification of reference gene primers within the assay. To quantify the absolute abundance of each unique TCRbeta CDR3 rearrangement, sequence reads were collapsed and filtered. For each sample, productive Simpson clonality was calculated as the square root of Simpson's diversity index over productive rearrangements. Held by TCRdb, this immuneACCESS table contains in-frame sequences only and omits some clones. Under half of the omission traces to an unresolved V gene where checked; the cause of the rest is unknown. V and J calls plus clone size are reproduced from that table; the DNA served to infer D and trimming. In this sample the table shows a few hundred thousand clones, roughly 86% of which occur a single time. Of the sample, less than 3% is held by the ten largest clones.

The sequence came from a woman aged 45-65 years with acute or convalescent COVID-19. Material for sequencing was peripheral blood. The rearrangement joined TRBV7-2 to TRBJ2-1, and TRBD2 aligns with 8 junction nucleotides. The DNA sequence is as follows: TGTGCCAGCAGCTTAGCCCAGCGGGAGATCAATGAGCAGTTCTTC. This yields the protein CASSLAQREINEQFF.